This T cell receptor (beta chain) was sequenced during a study of cytomegalovirus exposure and HLA in healthy donors. Regarding the study as a whole: Among the most significant clusters, several appeared linked to common viral pathogens in a later analysis. Across donors, most TCRs were seen rarely, yet some public ones were widespread. The study listed under 200 cytomegalovirus-associated TCR beta chains. Sequencing depth roughly uniform across donors was assumed in presence/absence analyses.

The CDR3 contains 13 residues. Trimming removed 6 bases at V and 6 bases at J, with 18 bases between. The germline CDR1 and CDR2 sequences are SQVTM and ANQGSEA. The PCR had 60 Vbeta and 13 Jbeta primers. Sequenced by immunoSEQ multiplex PCR; TCRdb stores in-frame clones only, minus some. The sample holds 35,000 to 50,000 clones, approximately 80% seen once. On this clone itself: What it binds is not known.

The chain carries TRBV29-1 and TRBJ2-7, with D possibly matching TRBD2 (5 bases). The sequence derives from a man between 25 and 39 years old in good health and CMV-seronegative. Sequenced input: PBMCs. In DNA form, the CDR3 reads TGCAGCGTGAAACACCGAGGGTCGGGCGAGCAGTACTTC. Translated, it gives CSVKHRGSGEQYF.